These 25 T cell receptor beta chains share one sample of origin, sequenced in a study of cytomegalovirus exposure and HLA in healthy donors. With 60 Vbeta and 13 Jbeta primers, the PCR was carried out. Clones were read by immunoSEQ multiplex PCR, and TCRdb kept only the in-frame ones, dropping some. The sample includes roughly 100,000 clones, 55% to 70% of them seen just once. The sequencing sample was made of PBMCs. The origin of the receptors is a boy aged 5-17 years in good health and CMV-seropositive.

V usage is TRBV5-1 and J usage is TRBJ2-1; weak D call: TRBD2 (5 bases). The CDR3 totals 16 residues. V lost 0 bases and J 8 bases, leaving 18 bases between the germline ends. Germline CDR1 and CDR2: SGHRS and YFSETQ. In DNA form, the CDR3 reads TGCGCCAGCAGCTTGGTCGTTACAAGTTTGAGGGATGAGCAGTTCTTC. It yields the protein CASSLVVTSLRDEQFF.

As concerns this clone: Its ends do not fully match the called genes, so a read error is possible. CDR3 amino acids: CASSLVPTSVPANEQFF. DNA for the CDR3: TGTGCCAGCAGTTTAGTCCCTACTAGCGTCCCGGCCAATGAGCAGTTCTTC. The rearrangement links TRBV7-2 to TRBJ2-1; 7 bases match TRBD2. Looked up from germline, CDR1 is SGHTA and CDR2 is FQGNSA. The CDR3 contains 17 residues. The entire variable domain, with the rest obtained from reference TRBV7-2 and TRBJ2-1, is as follows: GAGVSQSPSNKVTEKGKDVELRCDPISGHTALYWYRQSLGQGLEFLIYFQGNSAPDKSGLPSDRFSAERTGGSVSTLTIQRTQQEDSAVYLCASSLVPTSVPANEQFFGPGTRLTVL.

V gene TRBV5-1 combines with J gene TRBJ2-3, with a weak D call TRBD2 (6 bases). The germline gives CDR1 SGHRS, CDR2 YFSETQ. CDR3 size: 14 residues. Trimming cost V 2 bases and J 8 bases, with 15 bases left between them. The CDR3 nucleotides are TGCGCCAGCAGCTTCGAGGGAGGTTTGGGTACGCAGTATTTT. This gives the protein CASSFEGGLGTQYF.

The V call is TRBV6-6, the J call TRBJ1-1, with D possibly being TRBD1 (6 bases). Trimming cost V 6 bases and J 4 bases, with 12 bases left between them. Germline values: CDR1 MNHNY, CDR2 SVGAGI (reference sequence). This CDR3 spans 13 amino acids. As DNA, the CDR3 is TGTGCCAGCAGCCCCACACAGGGCACTGAAGCTTTCTTT. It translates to CASSPTQGTEAFF.

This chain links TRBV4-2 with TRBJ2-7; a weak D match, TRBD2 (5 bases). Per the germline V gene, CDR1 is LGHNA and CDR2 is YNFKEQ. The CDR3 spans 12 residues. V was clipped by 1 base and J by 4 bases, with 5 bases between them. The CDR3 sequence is CASSQGGYEQYF. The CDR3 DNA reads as TGTGCCAGCAGCCAAGGAGGGTACGAGCAGTACTTC.

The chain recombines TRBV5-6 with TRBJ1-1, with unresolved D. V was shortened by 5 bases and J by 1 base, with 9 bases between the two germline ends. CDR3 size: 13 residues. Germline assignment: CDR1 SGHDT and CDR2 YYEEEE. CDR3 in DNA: TGTGCCAGCAGGAGGATCGCGAACACTGAAGCTTTCTTT. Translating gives CASRRIANTEAFF.

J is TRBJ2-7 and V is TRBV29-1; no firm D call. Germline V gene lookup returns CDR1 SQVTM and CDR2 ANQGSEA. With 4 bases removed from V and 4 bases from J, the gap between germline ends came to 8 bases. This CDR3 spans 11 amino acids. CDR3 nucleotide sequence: TGCAGCGTTGTCTCGGTTTACGAGCAGTACTTC. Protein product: CSVVSVYEQYF.

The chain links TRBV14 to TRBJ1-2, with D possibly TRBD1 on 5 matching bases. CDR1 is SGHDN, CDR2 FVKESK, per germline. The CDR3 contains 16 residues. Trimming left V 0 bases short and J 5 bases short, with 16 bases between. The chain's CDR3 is CASSQDSVGRVYGYTF. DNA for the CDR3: TGTGCCAGCAGCCAAGATTCAGTGGGCAGGGTGTATGGCTACACCTTC.

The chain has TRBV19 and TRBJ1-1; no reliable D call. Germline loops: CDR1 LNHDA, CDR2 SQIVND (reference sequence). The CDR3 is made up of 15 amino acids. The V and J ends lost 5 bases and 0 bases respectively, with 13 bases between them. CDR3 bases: TGTGCCAGTAGTTCCTTGGCAGGTATGAACACTGAAGCTTTCTTT. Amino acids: CASSSLAGMNTEAFF.

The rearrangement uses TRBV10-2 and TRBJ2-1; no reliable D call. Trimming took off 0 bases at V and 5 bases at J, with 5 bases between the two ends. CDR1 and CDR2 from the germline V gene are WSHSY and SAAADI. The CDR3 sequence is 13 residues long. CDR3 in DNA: TGCGCCAGCAGTGAGTCATTAAACAATGAGCAGTTCTTC. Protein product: CASSESLNNEQFF.

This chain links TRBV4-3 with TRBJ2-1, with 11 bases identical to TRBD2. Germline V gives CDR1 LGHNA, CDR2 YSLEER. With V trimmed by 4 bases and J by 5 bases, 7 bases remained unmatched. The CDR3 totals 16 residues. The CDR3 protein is CASSPNLAGGDNEQFF. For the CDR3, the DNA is TGCGCCAGCAGCCCGAATTTAGCGGGGGGGGACAATGAGCAGTTCTTC.

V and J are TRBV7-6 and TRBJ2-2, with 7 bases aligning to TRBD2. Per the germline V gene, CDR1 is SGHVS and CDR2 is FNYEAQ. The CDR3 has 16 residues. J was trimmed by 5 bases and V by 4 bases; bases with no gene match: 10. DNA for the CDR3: TGTGCCAGCAGCTCGGCTCCCCGGGGGGTGACCGGGGAGCTGTTTTTT. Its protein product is CASSSAPRGVTGELFF.

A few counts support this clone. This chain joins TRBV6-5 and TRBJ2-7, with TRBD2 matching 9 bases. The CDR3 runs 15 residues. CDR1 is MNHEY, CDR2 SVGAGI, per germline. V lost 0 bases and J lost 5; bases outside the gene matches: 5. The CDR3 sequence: CASSYSSGSVHEQYF. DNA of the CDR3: TGTGCCAGCAGTTACTCTAGCGGGAGCGTCCACGAGCAGTACTTC.

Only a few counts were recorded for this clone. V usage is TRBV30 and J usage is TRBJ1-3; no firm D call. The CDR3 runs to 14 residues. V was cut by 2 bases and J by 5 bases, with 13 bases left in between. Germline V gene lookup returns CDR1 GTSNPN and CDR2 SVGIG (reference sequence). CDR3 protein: CAWSWLKYRNTIYF. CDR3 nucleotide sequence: TGTGCCTGGAGTTGGCTGAAATATAGAAACACCATATATTTT.

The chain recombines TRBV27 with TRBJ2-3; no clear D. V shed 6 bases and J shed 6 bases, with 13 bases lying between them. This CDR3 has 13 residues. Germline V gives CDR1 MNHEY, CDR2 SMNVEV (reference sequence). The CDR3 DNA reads TGTGCCAGCAGCTTCCTGTTCTTGGATACGCAGTATTTT. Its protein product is CASSFLFLDTQYF.

In DNA form, the CDR3 reads TGTGCCAGCAGCTCCACGTTAGGACTAGCGGGGAATACAGAGACCCAGTACTTC. Amino acids: CASSSTLGLAGNTETQYF. The rearrangement uses TRBV13 and TRBJ2-5; 12 nucleotides align to TRBD2. Germline V gene sequence: CDR1 PRHDT, CDR2 FYEKMQ (reference sequence). This CDR3 contains 18 residues. V lost 4 bases and J lost 4; bases outside the gene matches: 13.

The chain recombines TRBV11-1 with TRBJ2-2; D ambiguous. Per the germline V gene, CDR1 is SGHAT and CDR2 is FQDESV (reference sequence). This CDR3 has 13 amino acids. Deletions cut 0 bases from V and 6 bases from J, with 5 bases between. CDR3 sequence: CASSLALAGELFF. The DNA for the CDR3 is TGTGCCAGCAGCTTAGCTCTAGCCGGGGAGCTGTTTTTT.

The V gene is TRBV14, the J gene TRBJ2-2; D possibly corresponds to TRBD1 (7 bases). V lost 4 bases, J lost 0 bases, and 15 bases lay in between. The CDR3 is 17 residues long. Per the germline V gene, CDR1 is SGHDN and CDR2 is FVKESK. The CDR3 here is CASSPRRDSSNTGELFF. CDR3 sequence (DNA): TGTGCCAGCAGCCCGAGGAGGGACAGCTCGAACACCGGGGAGCTGTTTTTT.

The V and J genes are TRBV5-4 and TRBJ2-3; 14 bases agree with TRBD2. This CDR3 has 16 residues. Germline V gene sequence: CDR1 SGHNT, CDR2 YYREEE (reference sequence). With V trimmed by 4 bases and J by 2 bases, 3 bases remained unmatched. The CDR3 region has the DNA TGTGCCAGCAGCGGGGGACTAGCGGGGGTCACAGATACGCAGTATTTT. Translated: CASSGGLAGVTDTQYF. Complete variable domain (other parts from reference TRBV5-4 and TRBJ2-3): ETGVTQSPTHLIKTRGQQVTLRCSSQSGHNTVSWYQQALGQGPQFIFQYYREEENGRGNFPPRFSGLQFPNYSSELNVNALELDDSALYLCASSGGLAGVTDTQYFGPGTRLTVL.

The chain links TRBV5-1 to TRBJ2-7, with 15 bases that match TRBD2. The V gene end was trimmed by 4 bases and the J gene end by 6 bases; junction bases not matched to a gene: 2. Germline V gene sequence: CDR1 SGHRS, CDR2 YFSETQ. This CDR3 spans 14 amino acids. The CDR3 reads CASSLGLAGGEQYF. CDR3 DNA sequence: TGCGCCAGCAGCCTGGGACTAGCGGGAGGCGAGCAGTACTTC. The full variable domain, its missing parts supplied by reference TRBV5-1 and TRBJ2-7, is KAGVTQTPRYLIKTRGQQVTLSCSPISGHRSVSWYQQTPGQGLQFLFEYFSETQRNKGNFPGRFSGRQFSNSRSEMNVSTLELGDSALYLCASSLGLAGGEQYFGPGTRLTVT.

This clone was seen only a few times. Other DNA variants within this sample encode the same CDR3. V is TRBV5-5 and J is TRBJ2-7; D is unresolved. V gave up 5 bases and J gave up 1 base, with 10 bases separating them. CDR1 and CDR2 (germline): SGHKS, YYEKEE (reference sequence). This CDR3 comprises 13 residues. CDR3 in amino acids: CASRPAGSYEQYF. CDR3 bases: TGTGCCAGCAGGCCCGCAGGTTCCTACGAGCAGTACTTC.

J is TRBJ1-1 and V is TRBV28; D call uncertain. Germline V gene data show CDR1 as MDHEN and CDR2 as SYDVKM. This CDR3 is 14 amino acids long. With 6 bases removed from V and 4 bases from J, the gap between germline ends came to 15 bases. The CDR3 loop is CASRYGDLGTEAFF. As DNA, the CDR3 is TGTGCCAGCAGGTACGGGGATTTGGGCACTGAAGCTTTCTTT. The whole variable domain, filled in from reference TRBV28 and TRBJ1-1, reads DVKVTQSSRYLVKRTGEKVFLECVQDMDHENMFWYRQDPGLGLRLIYFSYDVKMKEKGDIPEGYSVSREKKERFSLILESASTNQTSMYLCASRYGDLGTEAFFGQGTRLTVV.

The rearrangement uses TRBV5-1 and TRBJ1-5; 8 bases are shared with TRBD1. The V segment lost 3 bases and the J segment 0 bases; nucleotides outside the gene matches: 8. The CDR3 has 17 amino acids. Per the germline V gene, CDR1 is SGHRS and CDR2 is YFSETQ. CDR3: CASSSPKTGDSNQPQHF. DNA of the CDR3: TGCGCCAGCAGCTCCCCCAAGACAGGGGATAGCAATCAGCCCCAGCATTTT. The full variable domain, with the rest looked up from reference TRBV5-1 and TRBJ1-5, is KAGVTQTPRYLIKTRGQQVTLSCSPISGHRSVSWYQQTPGQGLQFLFEYFSETQRNKGNFPGRFSGRQFSNSRSEMNVSTLELGDSALYLCASSSPKTGDSNQPQHFGDGTRLSIL.

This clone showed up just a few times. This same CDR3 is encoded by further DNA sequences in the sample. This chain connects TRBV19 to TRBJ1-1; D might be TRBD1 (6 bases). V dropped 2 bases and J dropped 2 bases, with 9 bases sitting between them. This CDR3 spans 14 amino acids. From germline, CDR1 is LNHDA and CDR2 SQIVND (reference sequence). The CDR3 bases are TGTGCCAGTAGTATAACAGGGTCCAACACTGAAGCTTTCTTT. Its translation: CASSITGSNTEAFF.

CDR3 sequence: CASRGADRGPVGYGYTF. The CDR3 DNA follows: TGTGCCAGCAGGGGGGCCGACAGGGGGCCCGTAGGCTATGGCTACACCTTC. The chain couples TRBV28 to TRBJ1-2; 10 bases are a match to TRBD1. This CDR3 region has 17 residues. Germline V lookup: CDR1 MDHEN, CDR2 SYDVKM. V was pared by 6 bases and J by 4 bases, with 14 bases of the junction left unmatched.